What follows describes a single T cell receptor beta chain. Reverse transcription used about 0.45 to 1 ug RNA and random hexamers. Amplification of TCR beta CDR3 across 54 Vbeta and 13 Jbeta was performed with immunoSEQ multiplex PCR. TCRdb fed the immunoSEQ multiplex PCR reads into MiXCR, producing one record per CDR3 protein. The sample lists some 150,000 distinct CDR3 sequences; around 95% were seen once. This sample was taken from a study of CD8 T cells in Susac syndrome. TCR beta sequencing was performed on blood CD8+ and CD4+ T cells. The CDR3 has 13 amino acids. The V end lost 4 bases, the J end lost 10 bases, and 16 bases lay between the germline ends.

Material for sequencing was CD8+ T cells from PBMCs. This sequence originates from a human donor with multiple sclerosis. The V call is TRBV12-3 or TRBV12-4, the J call TRBJ1-2; TRBD1 is a possible D gene (6 bases). CDR3 sequence: CASSSGGNVDYTF. The CDR3 region has the DNA TGTGCCAGCAGTTCGGGGGGCAATGTTGACTACACCTTC.